Detailed here is one TCR beta chain. Its antigen remains unidentified. These data originate in a study of T cell repertoires in cytomegalovirus infection. Across the study: Carrying CMV and the relevant HLA type showed in public TCR beta signatures. Study-wide results and limits: HLA-C-restricted CMV-specific TCR beta clonotypes were dominant in the ex vivo response. Adding up the frequency of public TCR beta families identified people who carried CMV plus the relevant HLA.

From the reads, TCRdb called clonotypes with MiXCR, one entry per CDR3 protein. The sample gives around 130,000 distinct CDR3 sequences, roughly 9% of which show up once; roughly a tenth is in the top ten. Trimming removed 6 bases from V and 8 bases from J, with 13 bases in between. The CDR3 consists of 12 residues. The sequence was obtained from a human donor in good health (CMV status not recorded). Some clones in this sample may be carry-over from other donors' samples. The sample comprised PBMCs. V is TRBV12-3 or TRBV12-4 and J is TRBJ1-2; D perhaps matches TRBD1 (6 bases). The CDR3 loop is CASRPVTGGYTF. CDR3 nucleotide sequence: TGTGCCAGCAGACCGGTGACAGGAGGCTACACCTTC.